The source of this TCR beta chain is a study of T-cell memory formation after mild COVID-19. Trimming removed 2 bases from V and 4 bases from J, with 12 bases in between. The CDR3 is 15 amino acids. From 5'RACE with constant-segment primers came TCR alpha and TCR beta cDNA libraries that carried sample barcodes and UMIs. MiXCR was run by TCRdb on the 5' RACE reads, yielding one entry per CDR3 protein. The data contain 400,000 or so distinct CDR3 sequences, 20% of them singletons. The chain is built from TRBV12-3 or TRBV12-4 and TRBJ2-1; perhaps TRBD2 as D (6 bases). The source material was PBMCs or a T cell subset sorted from them (not recorded which). This clonotype was obtained from an adult woman who had mild COVID-19 (a few samples of this study predate the infection). Cell type and time point are not known. CDR3 in DNA: TGTGCCAGCAGTTTATGGGGGGAGTCATACAATGAGCAGTTCTTC. Translated: CASSLWGESYNEQFF.